This TCR beta chain was documented in a study of beta chain features in type 1 diabetes. A heparinised blood draw that averaged around 100 mL was obtained once from each donor. Study-level results: TCRB repertoires of naive, central memory and Treg cells appeared more similar among patients than among healthy donors. Type 1 diabetes patients had TCRB CDR3s that were shorter (moderately but significantly so) in all four CD4+ subsets. Whatever favoring of shorter templates PCR might show would apply equally to patients and controls.

Of note for this clone: What it recognizes is unknown.

CDR1 and CDR2 from the germline V gene are GTSNPN and SVGIG (reference sequence). This CDR3 is 11 amino acids long. Trimming stripped 3 bases from V and 11 bases from J, with 14 bases between. The isolated RNA, all of it, was reverse transcribed, so expressed TCRB transcripts were what got sequenced. The assay was immunoSEQ multiplex PCR, and TCRdb's table has in-frame clones only and misses some. The table records roughly 300,000 clones, 13% to 15% of them present only once. The sample comprised naive CD4+ T cells from blood. The receptor was isolated from a man aged 25-40 years with type 1 diabetes. The chain uses TRBV30 and TRBJ2-7; no clear D gene. The CDR3 nucleotides read TGTGCCTGGAGCATGTCAGGTAGTGAGTACTTC. Translation gives CAWSMSGSEYF.